This TCR beta chain was sequenced for a study of cytomegalovirus exposure and HLA in healthy donors. Study summary: About 83 million unique TCRs from HLA-typed donors made up an early data release.

Study-level results: In a later analysis, common viral pathogens appeared linked to several of the most significant clusters. Earlier findings revealed that most TCR beta V segments proved productive either about 87% or about 30% of the time. The dataset shows that most TCR sequences were rare, while some public TCRs occurred in many donors.

On this clone: Antigen: not known.

The PCR was carried out with 60 Vbeta primers and 13 Jbeta primers. Assay used: immunoSEQ multiplex PCR; TCRdb lists only in-frame clones, some missing. Here the sample spans tens of thousands of clones, around 90% being singletons. The receptor's source is a woman aged 35 to 49 in good health and CMV-seropositive. Sequenced sample: PBMCs.

CDR3 sequence: CASSLGHHQETQYF. The CDR3 DNA follows: TGTGCCAGCAGCTTAGGACATCACCAAGAGACCCAGTACTTC. The rearrangement links TRBV7-6 to TRBJ2-5; the D is unclear. Trimming cost V 1 base and J 0 bases, with 6 bases left between them. The CDR3 consists of 14 residues. Per the germline V gene, CDR1 is SGHVS and CDR2 is FNYEAQ.